The clone carrying this T cell receptor beta chain has only a few counts. CDR1 and CDR2 from the germline V gene are SGHRS and YFSETQ. There are 14 residues in the CDR3. V shed 0 bases and J shed 4 bases, with 8 bases lying between them. These data come from a study of CD8 T cells in Susac syndrome. RNA was extracted with the RNeasy kit, and a quantity of roughly 0.5 to 1 ug was reverse transcribed using random hexamers. MiXCR was run by TCRdb on the immunoSEQ multiplex PCR reads, yielding one entry per CDR3 protein. The sample contains around 150,000 distinct CDR3 sequences, just under 95% of which appear only once.

This sequence was found in a human donor in good health. Sequencing was done on a sample of CD4+ T cells from PBMCs. The V call is TRBV5-1, the J call TRBJ1-3; D is undetermined. In DNA form, the CDR3 reads TGCGCCAGCAGCTTGGGGACGGTCGGAAACACCATATATTTT. Encoded protein: CASSLGTVGNTIYF.